In this sample, the clone carrying this T cell receptor (beta chain) turned up a few times. Its target is not known. Mouse gene names apply. This record belongs to a study of CD8+ T cells in alopecia areata. On the study more broadly: Donor skin was harvested from 6-12-month-old C3H/HeJ mice with spontaneous alopecia and grafted onto approximately 7-11-week-old female C3H/HeJ recipients.

Sorting of pooled cutaneous lymph node cells was based on CD4, CD8alpha, NKG2D, NKG2ACE and other markers. cDNA prepared by RNA extraction and subsequent reverse transcription served as the template for sequencing. Produced via immunoSEQ multiplex PCR; TCRdb's table is partial and in-frame only. The table lists 20,000 or so clones, no singletons, with 25% to 40% in the top ten. General study findings and limits: Whereas mice showed it more clearly, TCR sharing across patients was murkier, possibly because of HLA. Higher clonality and more expanded CD8+ clones appeared in lesional than normal scalp.

The sequenced sample consisted of CD8+ T cells sorted from a lymph node. The origin of this receptor is a C3H/HeJ mouse with alopecia areata. The MHC haplotype of this mouse line is H2-k.

CDR3 bases read: TGTGCTAGCAGTAGAGGGACAGGGGGCGCCTATGCT. Amino acids: CASSRGTGGAYA. The full CDR3 sequence reads CASSRGTGGAYAEQFF. The J gene is TRBJ2-1, the V gene TRBV17, with 11 nucleotides matching TRBD1. Sequencing ends 4 residues short of the CDR3 end; the germline J gene provides the rest. CDR1 is MNHDT, CDR2 YYDKIL, per germline. V was clipped by 1 base and J by 3 bases; unmatched bases: 2. The CDR3 runs to 16 residues.